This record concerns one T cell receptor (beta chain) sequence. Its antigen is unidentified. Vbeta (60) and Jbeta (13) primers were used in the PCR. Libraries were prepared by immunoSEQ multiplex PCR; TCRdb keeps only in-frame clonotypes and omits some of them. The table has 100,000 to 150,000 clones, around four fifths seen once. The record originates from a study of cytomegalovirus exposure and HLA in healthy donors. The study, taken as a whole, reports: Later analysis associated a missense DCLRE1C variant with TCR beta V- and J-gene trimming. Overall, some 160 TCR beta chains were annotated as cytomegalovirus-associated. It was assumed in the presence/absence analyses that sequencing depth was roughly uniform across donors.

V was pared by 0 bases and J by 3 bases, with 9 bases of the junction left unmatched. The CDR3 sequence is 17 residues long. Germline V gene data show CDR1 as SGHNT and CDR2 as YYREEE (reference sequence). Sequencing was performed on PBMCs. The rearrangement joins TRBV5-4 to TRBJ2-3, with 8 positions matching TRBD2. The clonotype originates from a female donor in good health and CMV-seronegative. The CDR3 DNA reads TGTGCCAGCAGCTTGGGGAATCCGGGACTAGGGACAGATACGCAGTATTTT. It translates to CASSLGNPGLGTDTQYF.